The present entry profiles one TCR beta chain with its context. Its antigen is still unknown. From roughly 20-30 mg of unsorted bulk tissue, DNA and RNA were co-extracted together. Chronic HBV infection was present in the patients, who were treatment-naive. CDR1 and CDR2 from the germline V gene are LGHNA and YSLEER. This CDR3 has 13 residues. Trimming cost V 7 bases and J 5 bases, with 15 bases left between them. The authors made TCR beta cDNA from about 500 ng total RNA with a constant-region primer. The TCR beta library was amplified through three nested multiplex PCR rounds in a modified ARM-PCR procedure. Use of TRBV1-TRBV30 forward primers with a C-beta reverse primer characterized the first two PCR rounds, which lasted nine to eleven cycles each. Using its own MiXCR run on the multiplex PCR reads, TCRdb lists one record per CDR3 protein. The sample has about 210,000 distinct CDR3 sequences; 85% are singletons.

The source of the sample is a study of tumor-infiltrating lymphocytes in primary liver carcinoma. Findings and caveats of the study: It was observed that only about 7.5-25% of the top clones appeared in every one of the five tumor regions.

The chain recombines TRBV4-3 with TRBJ2-7; D is undetermined. Sequencing was performed on tumor tissue from primary liver carcinoma. The receptor was isolated from a man aged 35 to 55 with primary liver carcinoma and hepatitis B virus infection. CDR3 sequence (DNA): TGCGCCAGCAACCTAGAACAGCGCCACGAGCAGTACTTC. The encoded protein is CASNLEQRHEQYF.